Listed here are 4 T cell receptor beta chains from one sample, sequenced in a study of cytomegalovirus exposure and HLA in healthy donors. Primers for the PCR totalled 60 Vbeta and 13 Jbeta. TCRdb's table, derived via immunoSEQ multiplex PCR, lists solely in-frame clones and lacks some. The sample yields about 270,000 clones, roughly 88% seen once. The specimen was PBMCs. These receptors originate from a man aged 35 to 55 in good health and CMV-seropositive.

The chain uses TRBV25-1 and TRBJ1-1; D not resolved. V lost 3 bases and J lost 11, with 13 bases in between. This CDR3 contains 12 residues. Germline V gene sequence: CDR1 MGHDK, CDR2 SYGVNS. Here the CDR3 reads CASSDYRRFAFF. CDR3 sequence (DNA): TGTGCCAGCAGTGACTACCGGCGGTTTGCTTTCTTT.

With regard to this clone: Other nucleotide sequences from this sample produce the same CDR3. The CDR3 region has the DNA TGTGCCAGCAGTTCTGGACAGGGCCATCAGCCCCAGCATTTT. Protein: CASSSGQGHQPQHF. This sequence joins TRBV28 and TRBJ1-5; 8 nucleotides line up with TRBD1. In germline, CDR1 is MDHEN, CDR2 SYDVKM. V lost 4 bases, J lost 5 bases, and 4 bases stayed unmatched. CDR3 length equals 14 residues.

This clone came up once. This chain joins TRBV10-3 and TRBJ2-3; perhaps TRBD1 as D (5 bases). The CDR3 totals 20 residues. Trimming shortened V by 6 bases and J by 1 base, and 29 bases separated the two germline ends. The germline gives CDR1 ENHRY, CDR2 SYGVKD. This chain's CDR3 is CAIRHGLDSIQPRGTDTQYF. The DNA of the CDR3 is TGTGCCATCAGACATGGGCTTGACAGCATCCAACCCAGGGGCACAGATACGCAGTATTTT.

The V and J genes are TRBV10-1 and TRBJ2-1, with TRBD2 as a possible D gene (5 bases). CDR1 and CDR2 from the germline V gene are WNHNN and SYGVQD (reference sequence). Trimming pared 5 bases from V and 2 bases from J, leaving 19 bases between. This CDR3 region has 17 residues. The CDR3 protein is CASSISAKSPTYNEQFF. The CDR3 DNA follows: TGCGCCAGCAGTATTAGCGCGAAGTCACCGACCTACAATGAGCAGTTCTTC.